What follows is one T cell receptor beta chain and its context. Per the original methods: Reference gene primer amplification in the assay estimated nucleated cell counts. Profiled with immunoSEQ multiplex PCR; TCRdb holds only in-frame clones, not every one. The V and J calls and clone size come from that table; D and trimming were worked out from the DNA. The table shows 250,000 to 300,000 clones, with around nine tenths occurring only once. The CDR3 covers 11 residues. Enrolled during active infection, Seattle patients were then followed longitudinally. This sample is drawn from a study of blood T cell repertoires in COVID-19. The wider study: T cells, B-cell-depleted T cells, or PBMCs provided the cDNA or gDNA that served as material.

Source material: peripheral blood. The chain couples TRBV21-1 to TRBJ2-7; the table assigns TRBD2, which was not confirmed against the DNA. TRBV21-1 is annotated as a pseudogene. This clonotype was obtained from a woman in her fifties or sixties with COVID-19, enrolled during active disease. Here the CDR3 reads CASSKSPTQYF. CDR3 bases: TGTGCCAGCAGCAAAAGCCCTACCCAGTACTTC.